This TCR beta chain was documented in a study of T cell responses to AZD1222 COVID-19 vaccine. Findings and caveats of the study: Repertoires were obtained solely post-peak T cell response. Clonal diversity may have been underestimated in mostly white British donors. Following two doses of AZD1222, Spike-specific TCR breadth and depth rose.

The V and J ends lost 5 bases and 1 base respectively, with 8 bases between them. Germline CDR1 is SGHTA and CDR2 is FQGNSA. The CDR3 is 13 residues long. Sequencing used immunoSEQ multiplex PCR; TCRdb keeps in-frame clones, though not all of them. The table includes about 61,000 clones, about 90% detected once. The table lists this clone with a count of one. The antigen is unknown. The specimen was peripheral blood, collected on day 0 of AZD1222 vaccination. The V call is TRBV7-2, the J call TRBJ1-1; tentative D call: TRBD1 (5 bases). The TCR originated in an adult in good health. This CDR3 is CASSARENTEAFF. The CDR3 bases are TGTGCCAGCAGCGCCAGGGAGAACACTGAAGCTTTCTTT.